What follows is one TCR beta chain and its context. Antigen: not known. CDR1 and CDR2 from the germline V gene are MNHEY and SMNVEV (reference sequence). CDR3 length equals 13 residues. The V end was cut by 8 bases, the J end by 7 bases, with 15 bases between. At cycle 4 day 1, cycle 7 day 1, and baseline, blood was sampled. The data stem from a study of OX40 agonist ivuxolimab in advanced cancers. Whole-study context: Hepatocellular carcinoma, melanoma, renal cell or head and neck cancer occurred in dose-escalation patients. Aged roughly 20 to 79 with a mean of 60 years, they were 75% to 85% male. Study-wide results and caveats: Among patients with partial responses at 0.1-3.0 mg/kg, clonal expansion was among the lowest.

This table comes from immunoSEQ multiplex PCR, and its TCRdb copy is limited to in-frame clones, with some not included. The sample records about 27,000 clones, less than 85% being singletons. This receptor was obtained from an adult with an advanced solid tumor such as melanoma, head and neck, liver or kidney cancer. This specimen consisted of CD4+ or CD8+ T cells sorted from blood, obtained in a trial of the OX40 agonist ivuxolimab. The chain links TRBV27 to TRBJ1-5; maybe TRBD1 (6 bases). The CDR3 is CASGPGARQPQHF. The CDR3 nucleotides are TGTGCCAGCGGCCCGGGGGCGCGACAGCCCCAGCATTTT.